The rows below give T cell receptor beta chains drawn from one sample of a study of blood T cell repertoires in COVID-19. TCRdb keeps only in-frame clones here, not all; method: immunoSEQ multiplex PCR. The sample records 230,000 or so clones, roughly 80% being singletons. The source material was peripheral blood. Receptor source: an elderly woman with COVID-19, enrolled during active disease. CDR3s include the opening cysteine and the closing phenylalanine or tryptophan. D genes are given only for firm matches. Clone size is stated in some rows and not others, as once, few, many or a class when expanded.

J,D,V,size,CDR3,DNA
TRBJ1-4,.,TRBV5-8,.,CASSRGELVQKLFF,TGTGCCAGCAGCCGGGGGGAGTTGGTACAAAAACTGTTTTTT
TRBJ1-4,TRBD1,TRBV11-2,.,CASSTRQGQGEKLFF,TGTGCCAGCAGCACCAGACAGGGCCAAGGGGAAAAACTGTTTTTT
TRBJ2-1,TRBD2,TRBV2,.,CASSVGLGLYNEQFF,TGTGCCAGCAGTGTGGGACTAGGTCTGTACAATGAGCAGTTCTTC
TRBJ2-7,TRBD2,TRBV6-5,once,CASSYGLAGPYEQYF,TGTGCCAGCAGTTACGGACTAGCGGGGCCCTACGAGCAGTACTTC
TRBJ1-5,.,TRBV7-9,.,CASSLAGGSNQPQHF,TGTGCCAGCAGCTTAGCAGGGGGTAGCAATCAGCCCCAGCATTTT
TRBJ2-5,.,TRBV12-3/TRBV12-4,.,CASSLAGGETQYF,TGTGCCAGCAGTTTAGCGGGGGGAGAGACCCAGTACTTC
TRBJ1-5,TRBD1,TRBV19,.,CASSLRDSRLYSNQPQHF,TGTGCCAGTAGTCTTAGGGACAGCAGACTATATAGCAATCAGCCCCAGCATTTT
TRBJ1-1,.,TRBV11-1,.,CASRQEVGVNTEAFF,TGTGCCAGCAGGCAGGAGGTAGGTGTGAACACTGAAGCTTTCTTT
TRBJ1-6,TRBD1,TRBV5-1,many,CASSPGVGTGSSPLHF,TGCGCCAGCAGCCCTGGCGTTGGGACAGGGTCATCACCCCTCCACTTT
TRBJ1-1,.,TRBV18,few,CASSPLLSGTTLSEAFF,TGTGCCAGCTCACCACTTCTTAGCGGGACAACGCTTTCTGAAGCTTTCTTT
TRBJ1-2,TRBD1,TRBV6-5,.,CASRSGGSGYGYTF,TGTGCCAGCAGGTCAGGGGGCAGCGGCTATGGCTACACCTTC
TRBJ2-2,TRBD1,TRBV30,.,CACDRVDTGELFF,TGTGCCTGTGACAGGGTGGATACCGGGGAGCTGTTTTTT
TRBJ1-2,.,TRBV5-1,.,CASSAGGTAYGYTF,TGCGCCAGCAGCGCCGGGGGGACCGCCTATGGCTACACCTTC
TRBJ2-3,.,TRBV11-2,.,CASSPGGAGGYTDTQYF,TGTGCCAGCAGCCCTGGGGGGGCTGGGGGTTACACAGATACGCAGTATTTT
TRBJ2-4,TRBD1,TRBV28,.,CASSPEGAAKNIQYF,TGTGCCAGCAGTCCTGAGGGGGCAGCCAAAAACATTCAGTACTTC
TRBJ1-2,.,TRBV6-5,once,CASSPSVNYGYTF,TGTGCCAGCAGCCCCTCAGTTAACTATGGCTACACCTTC
TRBJ2-5,.,TRBV6-2/TRBV6-3,.,CASSRGGETQYF,TGTGCCAGCAGCCGAGGAGGAGAGACCCAGTACTTC
TRBJ2-3,TRBD2,TRBV9,.,CASSRLGGTETTDTQYF,TGTGCCAGCTCCCGCCTGGGAGGGACGGAGACCACAGATACGCAGTATTTT
TRBJ1-4,.,TRBV5-4,.,CASSLWGGHEKLFF,TGTGCCAGCAGCTTGTGGGGGGGGCATGAAAAACTGTTTTTT
TRBJ1-3,TRBD1,TRBV7-3,.,CASSLNPGQGNTIYF,TGTGCCAGCAGCTTAAACCCCGGACAGGGGAACACCATATATTTT
TRBJ2-3,TRBD2,TRBV18,.,CASSPRTSGITDTQYF,TGTGCCAGCTCACCCAGGACTAGCGGGATTACAGATACGCAGTATTTT
TRBJ1-4,.,TRBV30,.,CAWSMFRGSEKLFF,TGTGCCTGGAGTATGTTCAGGGGTAGTGAAAAACTGTTTTTT
TRBJ1-4,.,TRBV30,.,CAWSSQVNEKLFF,TGTGCCTGGAGTAGCCAGGTGAATGAAAAACTGTTTTTT
TRBJ1-2,.,TRBV5-1,.,CASSLAAQAENYGYTF,TGCGCCAGCAGCTTGGCCGCTCAGGCCGAAAACTATGGCTACACCTTC
TRBJ2-7,TRBD1,TRBV5-1,.,CASSLRQGLYEQYF,TGCGCCAGCAGCCTCAGACAGGGGCTCTACGAGCAGTACTTC
TRBJ2-5,.,TRBV6-6,.,CASRRAETQYF,TGTGCCAGCAGGCGCGCGGAGACCCAGTACTTC
TRBJ2-6,.,TRBV5-8,.,CASREQGSGANVLTF,TGTGCCAGCAGGGAACAGGGCTCTGGGGCCAACGTCCTGACTTTC
TRBJ1-6,.,TRBV7-2,.,CASSFTSVSYNSPLHF,TGTGCCAGCAGCTTTACCAGTGTCTCCTATAATTCACCCCTCCACTTT
TRBJ1-2,TRBD1,TRBV5-1,few,CASSNRTGLKGYTF,TGCGCCAGCAGCAACCGGACAGGGTTGAAAGGCTACACCTTC
TRBJ2-3,TRBD2,TRBV7-3,.,CASSLTSGGGTDTQYF,TGTGCCAGCAGCCTGACTAGCGGGGGGGGCACAGATACGCAGTATTTT
TRBJ1-1,.,TRBV18,.,CASSPQSGSEAFF,TGTGCCAGCTCACCACAATCGGGGAGTGAAGCTTTCTTT
TRBJ1-1,.,TRBV15,.,CATSVQVNTEAFF,TGTGCCACCAGCGTTCAGGTGAACACTGAAGCTTTCTTT
TRBJ2-5,TRBD1,TRBV19,.,CASSPGQGKGETQYF,TGTGCCAGTAGCCCCGGACAGGGGAAAGGAGAGACCCAGTACTTC
TRBJ2-2,.,TRBV5-1,.,CASSGQYTGELFF,TGCGCCAGCAGCGGGCAATACACCGGGGAGCTGTTTTTT
TRBJ2-7,.,TRBV4-2,.,CASSQEMRAGYEQYF,TGTGCCAGCAGCCAAGAGATGAGGGCCGGCTACGAGCAGTACTTC
TRBJ1-1,.,TRBV5-1,.,CASSLGQRNTEAFF,TGCGCCAGCAGCTTGGGACAACGGAACACTGAAGCTTTCTTT
TRBJ1-1,.,TRBV5-6,.,CASSPDGQNTEAFF,TGTGCCAGCAGTCCCGACGGACAGAACACTGAAGCTTTCTTT
TRBJ2-7,TRBD1,TRBV25-1,.,CASSTGGRNEQYF,TGTGCCAGCAGTACAGGGGGCCGGAACGAGCAGTACTTC
TRBJ1-5,TRBD1,TRBV30,once,CAWTTGQGSNQPQHF,TGTGCCTGGACTACGGGACAGGGGTCCAATCAGCCCCAGCATTTT
TRBJ2-7,TRBD1,TRBV19,.,CASSINSGGEQYF,TGTGCCAGTAGTATAAATTCAGGGGGCGAGCAGTACTTC